This T cell receptor beta chain comes out of a study of blood T cell repertoires in COVID-19. In the study overall: The samples span acute and convalescent COVID-19 from the United States, Italy and Spain. The cDNA or gDNA used as material had been derived from T cells, B-cell-depleted T cells, or PBMCs.

Enrolled during active infection, Seattle patients were then followed longitudinally. The CDR3 is 14 residues long. CDR1 and CDR2 from the germline V gene are GTSNPN and SVGIG (reference sequence). Trimming took 2 bases from V and 8 from J, leaving 16 bases between them. Methods used by the authors: Reference gene primer amplification yielded estimated nucleated cell counts. Produced via immunoSEQ multiplex PCR; TCRdb's table is partial and in-frame only. That table is the source of V, J and clone size, and D and trimming were worked out from the DNA. The profile covers over 450,000 clones, with around nine tenths appearing a single time and under 8.5% taken by the ten largest.

Input material: peripheral blood. The genes are TRBV30 and TRBJ1-3; no firm D call. The receptor was isolated from a woman between 45 and 65 years old with COVID-19, enrolled during active disease. The chain's CDR3 is CAWSKNHGLDTIYF. CDR3 coding DNA: TGTGCCTGGAGTAAAAACCATGGGCTGGACACCATATATTTT.